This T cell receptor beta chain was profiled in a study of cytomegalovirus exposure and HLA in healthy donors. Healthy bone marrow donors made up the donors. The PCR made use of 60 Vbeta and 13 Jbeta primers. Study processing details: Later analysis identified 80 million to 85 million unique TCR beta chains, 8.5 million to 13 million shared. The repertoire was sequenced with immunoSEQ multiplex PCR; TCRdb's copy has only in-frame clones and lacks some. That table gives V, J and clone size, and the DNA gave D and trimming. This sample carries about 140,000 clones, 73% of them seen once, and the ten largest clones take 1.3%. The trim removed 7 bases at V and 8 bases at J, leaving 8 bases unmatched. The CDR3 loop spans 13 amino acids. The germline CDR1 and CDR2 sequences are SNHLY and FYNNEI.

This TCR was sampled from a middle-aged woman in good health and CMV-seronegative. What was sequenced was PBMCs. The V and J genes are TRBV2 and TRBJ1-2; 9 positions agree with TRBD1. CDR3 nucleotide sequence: TGTGCCAGCACCGGACAGGGGTTAGGAGGCTACACCTTC. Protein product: CASTGQGLGGYTF.